Presented here are 17 T cell receptor beta chains from one specimen sequenced in a study of beta chain features in type 1 diabetes. Their target antigens are unknown. General study results and limits: When Type 1 diabetes patients were examined, their TCRB CDR3s proved moderately but significantly shorter in all four CD4+ subsets.

Reverse transcribing all isolated RNA meant expressed TCRB transcripts were sequenced. This table comes from immunoSEQ multiplex PCR, and its TCRdb copy is limited to in-frame clones, with some not included. Of around 650,000 clones in the sample, approximately 13% were seen once. The sample was naive CD4+ T cells from blood. These receptors were obtained from a man aged 25-45 years with type 1 diabetes.

The V call is TRBV5-1, the J call TRBJ2-2; possibly TRBD2 for D (6 bases). In germline, CDR1 is SGHRS, CDR2 YFSETQ. The CDR3 is made up of 13 amino acids. Trimming pared 7 bases from V and 5 bases from J, leaving 12 bases between. CDR3 protein: CASGPSGTGELFF. The CDR3 DNA sequence: TGCGCCAGCGGTCCAAGCGGGACCGGGGAGCTGTTTTTT.

The chain employs TRBV29-1 and TRBJ2-7, with 7 bases fitting TRBD1. Germline V gene sequence: CDR1 SQVTM, CDR2 ANQGSEA. The J segment lost 0 bases and the V segment lost 7 bases, leaving 9 bases of the junction unmatched. This CDR3 has 14 residues. CDR3 sequence reads: CSALGQRGSYEQYF. The CDR3, as DNA: TGCAGCGCGCTGGGACAGCGCGGCTCCTACGAGCAGTACTTC.

J is TRBJ2-7 and V is TRBV5-1; a possible D gene is TRBD1 (6 bases). CDR1 and CDR2 from the germline V gene are SGHRS and YFSETQ. V lost 4 bases to trimming and J lost 2 bases, with 13 bases between them. The CDR3 totals 14 residues. CDR3 region: CASSLQGQTYEQYF. As DNA, the CDR3 is TGCGCCAGCAGCCTTCAGGGACAAACCTACGAGCAGTACTTC.

This clone was counted a few times. The chain carries TRBV30 and TRBJ2-5, with D perhaps assigned TRBD1 or TRBD2 (5 bases each). Trimming stripped 2 bases from V and 5 bases from J, with 12 bases between. Germline lookup yields CDR1 GTSNPN and CDR2 SVGIG (reference sequence). CDR3 length: 13 amino acids. The CDR3 sequence is CAWSRGREETQYF. DNA for the CDR3: TGTGCCTGGAGTAGGGGCAGGGAGGAGACCCAGTACTTC.

In this sample, this clone turned up a few times. V and J are TRBV5-4 and TRBJ2-4; 10 positions match TRBD2. Trimming cost V 0 bases and J 10 bases; bases outside gene matches: 10. The CDR3 runs to 16 residues. The germline CDR1 and CDR2 sequences are SGHNT and YYREEE (reference sequence). The CDR3 protein is CASSLDIRTSGLIQYF. The CDR3 coding sequence is TGTGCCAGCAGCTTGGACATTCGGACTAGCGGACTTATTCAGTACTTC.

A few counts support this clone. The J gene is TRBJ2-7, the V gene TRBV29-1; possibly TRBD1 for D (6 bases). The CDR3 contains 12 residues. The V end lost 2 bases, the J end lost 5 bases, and 10 bases lay between the germline ends. Per the germline V gene, CDR1 is SQVTM and CDR2 is ANQGSEA. CDR3 coding DNA: TGCAGCGTTGAACAACAGGGCCACGAGCAGTACTTC. It codes for CSVEQQGHEQYF.

The chain recombines TRBV27 with TRBJ1-1; D is perhaps TRBD1 (5 bases). The CDR3 totals 14 residues. The germline V and J ends were trimmed by 6 bases and 5 bases, with 16 bases remaining between them. Germline CDR1 and CDR2: MNHEY and SMNVEV (reference sequence). CDR3 residues: CASRPPGLWTEAFF. DNA of the CDR3: TGTGCCAGCAGACCCCCGGGGCTATGGACTGAAGCTTTCTTT.

The genes are TRBV7-2 and TRBJ2-1, with D possibly matching TRBD1 (6 bases). Trimming shortened V by 6 bases and J by 5 bases, and 11 bases separated the two germline ends. Germline V gives CDR1 SGHTA, CDR2 FQGNSA. The length of the CDR3 is 13 residues. CDR3 sequence: CASSLQGNNEQFF. CDR3 DNA sequence: TGTGCCAGCAGTTTACAGGGAAACAATGAGCAGTTCTTC. Together with reference TRBV7-2 and TRBJ2-1, the CDR3 gives the full variable domain: GAGVSQSPSNKVTEKGKDVELRCDPISGHTALYWYRQSLGQGLEFLIYFQGNSAPDKSGLPSDRFSAERTGGSVSTLTIQRTQQEDSAVYLCASSLQGNNEQFFGPGTRLTVL.

This clone has more than one count but fewer than ten. The gene calls are TRBV7-2 and TRBJ2-1; tentative D call: TRBD2 (6 bases). The CDR3 extends over 15 amino acids. V shed 0 bases and J shed 4 bases, with 10 bases lying between them. The V gene's germline CDR1 is SGHTA and CDR2 FQGNSA. CDR3 protein: CASSLAPGLYNEQFF. The CDR3 nucleotides read TGTGCCAGCAGCTTAGCCCCGGGACTTTACAATGAGCAGTTCTTC.

In this sample, this clone turned up a few times. The CDR3 here is CASYPLENSNYGYTF. The CDR3, as DNA: TGCGCCAGTTACCCACTAGAGAACTCCAACTATGGCTACACCTTC. The V call is TRBV5-1, the J call TRBJ1-2; D is uncertain. This CDR3 is built from 15 residues. The V end lost 8 bases, the J end lost 2 bases, and 19 bases lay between the germline ends. Germline-derived CDR1 and CDR2 are SGHRS and YFSETQ.

In this sample, this clone turned up a few times. The chain uses TRBV11-3 and TRBJ1-2; 10 nucleotides agree with TRBD1. Germline assignment: CDR1 SGHNT and CDR2 YENEEA. The length of the CDR3 is 14 residues. Trimming took 3 bases from V and 6 from J; bases not matched to a gene: 4. CDR3 sequence: CASSFRQGADGYTF. The CDR3 DNA sequence: TGTGCCAGCAGCTTCCGACAGGGGGCCGATGGCTACACCTTC.

The genes are TRBV7-2 and TRBJ2-3, with 9 bases lining up with TRBD2. V shed 4 bases and J 1 base; nucleotides not matched to a gene: 6. Germline CDR1 and CDR2: SGHTA and FQGNSA. CDR3 length: 16 amino acids. CDR3: CASSSGVAGGTDTQYF. As DNA, the CDR3 is TGTGCCAGCAGCTCGGGGGTAGCGGGGGGCACAGATACGCAGTATTTT.

This clone was seen more than once but under ten times. V and J are TRBV27 and TRBJ2-7; D possibly corresponds to TRBD2 (6 bases). With 8 bases removed from V and 5 bases from J, the gap between germline ends came to 22 bases. Germline CDR1 MNHEY, CDR2 SMNVEV (reference sequence). The CDR3 sequence is 15 residues long. The CDR3 nucleotides read TGTGCCAGCTACTCCCCTAGCGCACCTTGGGACGAGCAGTACTTC. It is translated as CASYSPSAPWDEQYF.

Points on this clone: Other DNA sequences of this sample code for an identical CDR3. V and J are TRBV5-1 and TRBJ2-5; 7 bases match TRBD1. Germline V CDR1 and CDR2: SGHRS, YFSETQ. With V trimmed by 2 bases and J by 1 base, 2 bases remained unmatched. The CDR3 length is 14 residues. The CDR3 loop reads CASSLGQVQETQYF. The CDR3 nucleotides are TGCGCCAGCAGCTTAGGACAGGTCCAAGAGACCCAGTACTTC.

This sequence joins TRBV2 and TRBJ1-5; D ambiguous. Trimming cost V 0 bases and J 0 bases, with 12 bases left between them. Germline CDR1 and CDR2: SNHLY and FYNNEI. This CDR3 region has 17 residues. CDR3 sequence (DNA): TGTGCCAGCAGTGAAGCGGCCGGACGGTTTAGCAATCAGCCCCAGCATTTT. It codes for CASSEAAGRFSNQPQHF. Full variable domain (remainder filled in from reference TRBV2 and TRBJ1-5): EPEVTQTPSHQVTQMGQEVILRCVPISNHLYFYWYRQILGQKVEFLVSFYNNEISEKSEIFDDQFSVERPDGSNFTLKIRSTKLEDSAMYFCASSEAAGRFSNQPQHFGDGTRLSIL.

This clone was counted only a few times. This chain connects TRBV29-1 to TRBJ1-1, with 7 bases identical to TRBD1. Germline loops: CDR1 SQVTM, CDR2 ANQGSEA. Losses at the gene ends were 5 bases for V and 4 bases for J; bases not matched to a gene: 4. The CDR3 covers 12 residues. DNA of the CDR3: TGCAGCGTTAATCCAGGGGGCACTGAAGCTTTCTTT. This codes for CSVNPGGTEAFF.

The V gene is TRBV7-2, the J gene TRBJ2-3, with a weak D call TRBD1 (6 bases). Looked up from germline, CDR1 is SGHTA and CDR2 is FQGNSA. The CDR3 length is 14 residues. The germline V and J ends were trimmed by 5 bases and 2 bases, with 11 bases remaining between them. This CDR3 reads CASSQGSYTDTQYF. DNA of the CDR3: TGTGCCAGCAGCCAGGGGTCCTACACAGATACGCAGTATTTT.